Presented here are 10 T cell receptor beta chains from one specimen sequenced in a study of T cells in Graves' hyperthyroidism and ophthalmopathy. RNA transcripts gave rise to amplified TCR beta CDR3 regions. The primer set for the first-round RT-PCR of the TCR CDR3 was HTBI. TCRdb reprocessed the multiplex PCR reads with MiXCR, giving one entry per CDR3 protein. This sample has under 350,000 distinct CDR3 sequences, with 17% found just once. The sample was blood. The receptors stem from a woman aged 55-69 years with Graves' ophthalmopathy.

Comments on this clonotype: A much larger clone lies a single base off, so this may be a read error. V gene TRBV27 combines with J gene TRBJ1-6, with unresolved D. The CDR3 is 13 residues long. Germline V gives CDR1 MNHEY, CDR2 SMNVEV (reference sequence). CDR3 region: CAGSSSGLSPLHF. CDR3 coding DNA: TGTGCCGGCAGTTCCTCGGGCCTTTCACCCCTCCACTTT.

V usage is TRBV6-1 and J usage is TRBJ1-1; D might be TRBD1 (5 bases). This CDR3 has 15 residues. Germline assignment: CDR1 MNHNS and CDR2 SASEGT. Trimming removed 7 bases at V and 1 base at J, with 16 bases between. The CDR3, as DNA: TGTGCCAGCACCCCTTGGGCAGGGTCGAACACTGAAGCTTTCTTT. As protein: CASTPWAGSNTEAFF.

This clonotype was detected ten times or more. The CDR3 sequence is CASSSPRVYEQYF. DNA for the CDR3: TGTGCCAGCAGTTCGCCAAGAGTCTACGAGCAGTACTTC. The chain couples TRBV27 to TRBJ2-7; no firm D call. CDR3 length: 13 amino acids. With 4 bases removed from V and 3 bases from J, the gap between germline ends came to 10 bases. Looked up from germline, CDR1 is MNHEY and CDR2 is SMNVEV (reference sequence).

Of note for this clonotype: A much larger clone differs by one base, so this may be a read error. The gene calls are TRBV28 and TRBJ1-1; D remains unclear. The germline CDR1 and CDR2 sequences are MDHEN and SYDVKM. This CDR3 is built from 12 residues. The CDR3 here is CPSSPQWDEAFF. Here the CDR3 DNA reads TGTCCCAGCAGTCCTCAGTGGGATGAAGCTTTCTTT.

In this sample, this clonotype turned up a few times. This chain links TRBV12-3 or TRBV12-4 with TRBJ1-4; 11 nucleotides align to TRBD1. The CDR3 consists of 13 residues. V shed 7 bases and J 10 bases; nucleotides not matched to a gene: 5. CDR3 amino acids: CASMGTGGGKLFF. The CDR3 DNA reads TGTGCCAGCATGGGGACAGGGGGAGGAAAACTGTTTTTT.

This rearrangement joins TRBV27 to TRBJ2-5, with unresolved D. Looked up from germline, CDR1 is MNHEY and CDR2 is SMNVEV (reference sequence). Trimming left V 6 bases short and J 4 bases short, with 12 bases between. The CDR3 is made up of 13 amino acids. The CDR3 region is CASRSWDIETQYF. CDR3 DNA: TGTGCCAGCAGATCTTGGGATATAGAGACCCAGTACTTC.

In this sample, this clonotype turned up a few times. This chain connects TRBV4-1 to TRBJ1-4; the match to TRBD1 covers 7 bases. The CDR3 sequence is 15 residues long. V shed 4 bases, J shed 8 bases, and the junction held 10 bases outside the gene matches. CDR1 and CDR2 from the germline V gene are MGHRA and YSYEKL. The CDR3, as DNA: TGCGCCAGCAGCCTTCGACAGGGCATCTCGGAAAAACTGTTTTTT. It encodes CASSLRQGISEKLFF.

Remarks on this clonotype: A much more abundant neighbour one base away suggests this may be a read error. The rearrangement links TRBV12-3 or TRBV12-4 to TRBJ2-7; TRBD1 might be the D (6 bases). Between the trimmed V and J ends, which lost 0 bases and 7 bases, there was a span of 7 bases. This CDR3 contains 12 residues. CDR3 sequence reads: CASSLAGAEQYF. The CDR3 nucleotides read TGTGCCAGCAGTTTAGCGGGGGCTGAGCAGTACTTC.

Many counts were recorded for this clonotype. The rearrangement links TRBV15 to TRBJ1-1; TRBD1 matches 7 bases. Losses at the gene ends were 1 base for V and 4 bases for J; bases not matched to a gene: 6. Germline V lookup: CDR1 LNHNV, CDR2 YYDKDF (reference sequence). The CDR3 has 15 residues. The CDR3 bases are TGTGCCACCAGCAGAGGACAGGGTTTGGGCACTGAAGCTTTCTTT. It specifies CATSRGQGLGTEAFF. Supplemented by reference TRBV15 and TRBJ1-1, the full variable domain reads DAMVIQNPRYQVTQFGKPVTLSCSQTLNHNVMYWYQQKSSQAPKLLFHYYDKDFNNEADTPDNFQSRRPNTSFCFLDIRSPGLGDTAMYLCATSRGQGLGTEAFFGQGTRLTVV.

This clonotype was picked up many times. This rearrangement joins TRBV7-9 to TRBJ1-1, with a possible D match to TRBD1 (5 bases). The CDR3 spans 12 residues. The V gene lost 2 bases and the J gene lost 8 bases, with 9 bases spanning the gap. CDR1 SEHNR and CDR2 FQNEAQ come from the germline V gene (reference sequence). The CDR3 DNA follows: TGTGCCAGCAGCTTACAGGGCCTCGAAGCTTTCTTT. Protein sequence: CASSLQGLEAFF.